This TCR beta chain was identified during a study of T cell repertoires in cytomegalovirus infection. Study overall: Evidence of both CMV infection and a matching HLA type came from public TCR beta signatures.

Via MiXCR, TCRdb re-called the reads, giving one row per CDR3 protein. The sample has roughly 500,000 distinct CDR3 sequences, approximately 15% seen once. This clonotype has ten or more counts. One end of the junction is discordant with germline, which a read error may explain. Germline lookup yields CDR1 SSHAT and CDR2 FNYEAQ (reference sequence). The length of the CDR3 is 15 residues. This sequence was found in a human donor in good health (CMV status not recorded). Some clones in this sample may be carry-over from other donors' samples. The specimen sequenced was CD8+ T cells from PBMCs. J is TRBJ2-3 and V is TRBV7-7; 7 bases align to TRBD1. CDR3 in amino acids: CASSFSQGPTDTQYF. CDR3 nucleotide sequence: TGTGCTAGCAGCTTCTCACAGGGGCCCACAGATACGCAGTATTTT. Variable domain in full (rest from reference TRBV7-7 and TRBJ2-3): GAGVSQSPRYKVTKRGQDVTLRCDPISSHATLYWYQQALGQGPEFLTYFNYEAQPDKSGLPSDRFSAERPEGSISTLTIQRTEQRDSAMYRCASSFSQGPTDTQYFGPGTRLTVL.